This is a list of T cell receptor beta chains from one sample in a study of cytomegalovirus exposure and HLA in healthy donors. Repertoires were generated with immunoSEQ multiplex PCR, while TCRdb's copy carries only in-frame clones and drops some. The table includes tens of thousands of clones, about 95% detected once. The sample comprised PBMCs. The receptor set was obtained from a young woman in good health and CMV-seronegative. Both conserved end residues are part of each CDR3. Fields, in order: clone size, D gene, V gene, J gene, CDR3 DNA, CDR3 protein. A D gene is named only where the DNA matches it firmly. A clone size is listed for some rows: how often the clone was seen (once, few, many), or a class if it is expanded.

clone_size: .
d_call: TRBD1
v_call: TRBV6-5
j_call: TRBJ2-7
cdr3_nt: TGTGCCAGCAGTTACTCCTGGGACAGGGAGTATAAGCAGTACTTC
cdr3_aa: CASSYSWDREYKQYF

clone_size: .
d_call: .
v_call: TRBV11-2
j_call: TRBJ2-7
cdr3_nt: TGTGCCAGCAGCTTAGACTTTGGCGGAGTGTCCTACGAGCAGTACTTC
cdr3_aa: CASSLDFGGVSYEQYF

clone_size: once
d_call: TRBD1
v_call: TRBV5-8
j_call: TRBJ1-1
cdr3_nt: TGTGCCAGCAGCTTGCGACCTAGTAGGACAGGGGCCACTGAAGCTTTCTTT
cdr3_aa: CASSLRPSRTGATEAFF

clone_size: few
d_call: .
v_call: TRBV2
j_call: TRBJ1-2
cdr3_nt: TGTGCCAGCGGGGGGAACTATGGCTACACCTTC
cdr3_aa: CASGGNYGYTF

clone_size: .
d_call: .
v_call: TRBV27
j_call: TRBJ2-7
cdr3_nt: TGTGCCAGCAGTTTAACAGGGTACGAGCAGTACTTC
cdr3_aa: CASSLTGYEQYF

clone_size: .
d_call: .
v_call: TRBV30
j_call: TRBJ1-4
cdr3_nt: TGTGCCTGGAGTGAAACCAGGGGTCGGGCACTGTTTTTT
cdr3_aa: CAWSETRGRALFF

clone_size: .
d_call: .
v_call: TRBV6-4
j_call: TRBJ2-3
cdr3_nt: TGTGCCAGCAGTGTCCAGTCTAGCACAGATACGCAGTATTTT
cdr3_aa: CASSVQSSTDTQYF

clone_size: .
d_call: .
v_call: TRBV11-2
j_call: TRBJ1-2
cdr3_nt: TGTGCCAGCAGCTCTAGCCACGGTTCGTATGGCTACACCTTC
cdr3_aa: CASSSSHGSYGYTF

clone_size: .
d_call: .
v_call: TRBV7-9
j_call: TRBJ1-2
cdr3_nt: TGTGCCAGCAGCCCAGGATACAAGGTCTCCTATGGCTACACCTTC
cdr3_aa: CASSPGYKVSYGYTF

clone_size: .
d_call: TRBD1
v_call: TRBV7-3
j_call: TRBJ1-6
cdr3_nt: TGTGCCAGCAGCTTAGGGACAGGGCATTCACCCCTCCACTTT
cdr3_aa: CASSLGTGHSPLHF

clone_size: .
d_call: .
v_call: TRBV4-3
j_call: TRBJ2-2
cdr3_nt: TGCGCCAGCAGCCAAGTAGTTGTCGGGGAGCTGTTTTTT
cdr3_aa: CASSQVVVGELFF

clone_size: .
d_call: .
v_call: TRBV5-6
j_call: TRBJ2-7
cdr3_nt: TGTGCCAGCAGCTGGGGGGAAGGGTGGAAGGAGCAGTACTTC
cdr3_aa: CASSWGEGWKEQYF

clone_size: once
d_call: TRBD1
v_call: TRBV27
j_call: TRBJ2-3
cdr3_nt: TGTGCCAGCAGTGCACCGGGACAGGGGGCTAGGGATACGCAGTATTTT
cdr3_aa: CASSAPGQGARDTQYF

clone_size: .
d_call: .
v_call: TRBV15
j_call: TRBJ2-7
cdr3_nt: TGTGCCACCAGCAGAGATAAGACAGCAGGACAGTACTTC
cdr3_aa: CATSRDKTAGQYF

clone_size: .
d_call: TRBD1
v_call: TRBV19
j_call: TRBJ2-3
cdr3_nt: TGTGCCTGCGAGGACAGGGCAGGGACAGATACGCAGTATTTT
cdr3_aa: CACEDRAGTDTQYF

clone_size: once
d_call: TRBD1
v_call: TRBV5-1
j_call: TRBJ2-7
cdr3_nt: TGCGCCAGCAGCTTGTGGGGACAGGACTACTACGAGCAGTACTTC
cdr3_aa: CASSLWGQDYYEQYF

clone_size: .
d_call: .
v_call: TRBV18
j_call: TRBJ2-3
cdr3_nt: TGTGCCAGCTCACCCCAGGGTCCGGGCACAGATACGCAGTATTTT
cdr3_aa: CASSPQGPGTDTQYF

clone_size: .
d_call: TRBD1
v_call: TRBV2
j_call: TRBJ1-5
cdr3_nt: TGTGCCAGCAGGGACAGGGGTGGTAATCAGCCCCAGCATTTT
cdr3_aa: CASRDRGGNQPQHF

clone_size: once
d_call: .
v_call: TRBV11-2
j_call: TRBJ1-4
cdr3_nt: TGTGCCAGCAGCTTAACCGCGCTTAATGAAAAACTGTTTTTT
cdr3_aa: CASSLTALNEKLFF

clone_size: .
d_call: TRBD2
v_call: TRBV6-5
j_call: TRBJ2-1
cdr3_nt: TGTGCCAGCAGTTACTCGAGGCTAGCGGGGGTTCAGTTCTTC
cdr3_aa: CASSYSRLAGVQFF

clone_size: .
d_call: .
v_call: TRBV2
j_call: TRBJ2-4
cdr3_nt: TGTGCCAGCAGTTCGAACAGGGAAGCCAAAAACATTCAGTACTTC
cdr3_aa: CASSSNREAKNIQYF

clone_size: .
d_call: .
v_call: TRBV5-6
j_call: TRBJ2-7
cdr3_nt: TGTGCCAGCAGCCCGTTAGCATCCTACGAGCAGTACTTC
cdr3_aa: CASSPLASYEQYF

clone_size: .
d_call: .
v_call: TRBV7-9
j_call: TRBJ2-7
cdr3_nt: TGTGCCAGCAGCTCTACCCCCCTAACCGGCGAGCAGTACTTC
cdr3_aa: CASSSTPLTGEQYF

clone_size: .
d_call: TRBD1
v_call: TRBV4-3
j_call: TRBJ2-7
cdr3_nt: TGCGCCAGCAGCCAGTACCGGGACAGGGTCCACGAGCAGTACTTC
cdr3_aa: CASSQYRDRVHEQYF

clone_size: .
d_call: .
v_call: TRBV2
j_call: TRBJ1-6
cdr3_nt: TGTGCCAGCAGTCGGGGGTCTATTGATTCACCCCTCCACTTT
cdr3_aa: CASSRGSIDSPLHF

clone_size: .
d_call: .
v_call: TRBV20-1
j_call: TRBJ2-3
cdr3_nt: TGCAGTGCTGAACCCAGAGATACGCAGTATTTT
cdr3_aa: CSAEPRDTQYF

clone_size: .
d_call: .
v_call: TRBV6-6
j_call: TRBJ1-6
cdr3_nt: TGTGCCAGCAGATCGACAGCAAGCTATTCACCCCTCCACTTT
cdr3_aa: CASRSTASYSPLHF

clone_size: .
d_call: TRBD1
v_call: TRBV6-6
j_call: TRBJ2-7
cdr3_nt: TGTGCCAGCAGTACTCCGGGACAGACCTACGAGCAGTACTTC
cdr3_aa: CASSTPGQTYEQYF

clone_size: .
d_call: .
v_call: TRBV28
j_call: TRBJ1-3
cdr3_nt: TGTGCCACCCTCGAGGGTCCCTTCTCTGGAAACACCATATATTTT
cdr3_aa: CATLEGPFSGNTIYF

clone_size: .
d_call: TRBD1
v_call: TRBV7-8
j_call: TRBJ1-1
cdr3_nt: TGTGCCAGCAGCTCAACAGGGGGCGGTAATACTGAAGCTTTCTTT
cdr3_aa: CASSSTGGGNTEAFF

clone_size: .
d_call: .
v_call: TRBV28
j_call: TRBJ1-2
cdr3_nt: TGTGCCAGCAGTTTACTGGCAGGGCAATTCGGCTACACCTTC
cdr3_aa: CASSLLAGQFGYTF

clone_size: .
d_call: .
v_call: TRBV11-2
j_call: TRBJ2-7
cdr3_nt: TGTGCCAGCAGCTCGAGCTACAGGGCAAAAAACTACGAGCAGTACTTC
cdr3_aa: CASSSSYRAKNYEQYF

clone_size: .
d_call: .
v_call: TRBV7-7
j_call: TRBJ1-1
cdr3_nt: TGTGCTAGCAGCCCTCCCGGGGGAAACACTGAAGCTTTCTTT
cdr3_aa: CASSPPGGNTEAFF

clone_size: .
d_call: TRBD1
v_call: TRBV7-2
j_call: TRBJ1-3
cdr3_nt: TGTGCCAGCAGCACGTTGCCCGGGACAGCCTCTGGAAACACCATATATTTT
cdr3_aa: CASSTLPGTASGNTIYF

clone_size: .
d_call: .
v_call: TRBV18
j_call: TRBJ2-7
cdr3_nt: TGTGCCAGCTCACCACCCTCTAAAGGGGCCTACGAGCAGTACTTC
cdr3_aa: CASSPPSKGAYEQYF

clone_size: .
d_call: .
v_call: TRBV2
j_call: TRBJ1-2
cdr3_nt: TGTGCCAGCCGGACACTCTATGGCTACACCTTC
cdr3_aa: CASRTLYGYTF

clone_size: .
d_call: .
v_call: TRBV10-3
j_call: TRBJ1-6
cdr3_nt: TGTGCCATCAGTGAAGCGGGGGCGCGTCAATCACCCCTCCACTTT
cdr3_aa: CAISEAGARQSPLHF

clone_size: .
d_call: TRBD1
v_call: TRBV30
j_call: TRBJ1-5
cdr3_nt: TGTGCCTGGGCGGGACAGGGGATTAGCAATCAGCCCCAGCATTTT
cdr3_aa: CAWAGQGISNQPQHF

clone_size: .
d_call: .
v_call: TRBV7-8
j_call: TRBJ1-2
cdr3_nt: TGTGCCAGCAGCTCACGTGCGCGCTCATCTAACTATGGCTACACCTTC
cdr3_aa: CASSSRARSSNYGYTF

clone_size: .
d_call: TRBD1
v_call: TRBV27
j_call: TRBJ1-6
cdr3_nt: TGTGCCAGCAGTAGTGGACAGGGGGCGACCTATAATTCACCCCTCCACTTT
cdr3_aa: CASSSGQGATYNSPLHF

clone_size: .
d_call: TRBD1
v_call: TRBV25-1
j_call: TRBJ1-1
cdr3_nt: TGTGCCAGCAGCGAAACAGGGGTCGCCGACCCACACTTT
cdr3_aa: CASSETGVADPHF

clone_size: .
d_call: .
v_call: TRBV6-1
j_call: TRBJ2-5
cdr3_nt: TGTGCCAGCAGTCCCCAGGCGGAGACCCAGTACTTC
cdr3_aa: CASSPQAETQYF

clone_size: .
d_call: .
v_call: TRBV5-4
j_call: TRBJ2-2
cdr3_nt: TGTGCCAGCAGCCCGACAGGAACGAACACCGGGGAGCTGTTTTTT
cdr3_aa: CASSPTGTNTGELFF

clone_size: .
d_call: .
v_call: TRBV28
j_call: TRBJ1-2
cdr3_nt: TGTGCCAGCAGTAAACAGGGATTAACCTCTAACTATGGCTACACCTTC
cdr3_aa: CASSKQGLTSNYGYTF

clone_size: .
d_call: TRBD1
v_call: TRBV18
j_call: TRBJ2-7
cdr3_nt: TGTGCCAGCTCATTACAGGGGGTTGTCAACGAGCAGTACTTC
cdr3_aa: CASSLQGVVNEQYF